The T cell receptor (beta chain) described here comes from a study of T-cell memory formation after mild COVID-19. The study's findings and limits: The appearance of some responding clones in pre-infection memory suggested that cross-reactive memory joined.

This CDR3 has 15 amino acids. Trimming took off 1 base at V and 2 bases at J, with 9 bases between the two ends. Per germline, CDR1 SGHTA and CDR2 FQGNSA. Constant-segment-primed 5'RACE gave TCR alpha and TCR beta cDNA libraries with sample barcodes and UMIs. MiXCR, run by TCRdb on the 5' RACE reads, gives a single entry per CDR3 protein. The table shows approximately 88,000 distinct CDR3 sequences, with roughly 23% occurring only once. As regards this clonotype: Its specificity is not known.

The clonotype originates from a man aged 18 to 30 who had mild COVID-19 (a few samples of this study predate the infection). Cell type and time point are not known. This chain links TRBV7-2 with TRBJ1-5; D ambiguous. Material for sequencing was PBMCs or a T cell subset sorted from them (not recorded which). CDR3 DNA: TGTGCCAGCAGCTTAGGTCAGCTCGGCAATCAGCCCCAGCATTTT. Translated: CASSLGQLGNQPQHF.